The T cell receptor beta chain under discussion was sequenced for a study of blood T cell repertoires in COVID-19. Across the whole study: The United States, Italy and Spain were the sources of the acute and convalescent COVID-19 samples. PBMCs, B-cell-depleted T cells, or T cells provided the cDNA or gDNA that made up the material.

The Seattle patients joined while their infection was active and were tracked longitudinally afterward. The V segment lost 5 bases and the J segment 2 bases; nucleotides outside the gene matches: 12. The germline V gene has CDR1 MNHEY and CDR2 SMNVEV (reference sequence). The CDR3 is 17 residues long. In the authors' workflow: Nucleated cell number was recorded as an estimate derived from reference gene primer amplification. The assay was immunoSEQ multiplex PCR, and TCRdb's table has in-frame clones only and misses some. V and J calls and clone size are copied from that table; D and trimming were computed from the DNA. This table holds 300,000 or so clones, almost 90% found once.

Sequencing was done on a sample of peripheral blood. The source of this sequence is a woman aged 25 to 39 with COVID-19, enrolled during active disease. The chain has TRBV27 and TRBJ2-3; 8 bases are shared with TRBD1. CDR3 in DNA: TGTGCCAGCAGTCTCAGGGGGCTTGCCCTCTTCACAGATACGCAGTATTTT. It encodes CASSLRGLALFTDTQYF.